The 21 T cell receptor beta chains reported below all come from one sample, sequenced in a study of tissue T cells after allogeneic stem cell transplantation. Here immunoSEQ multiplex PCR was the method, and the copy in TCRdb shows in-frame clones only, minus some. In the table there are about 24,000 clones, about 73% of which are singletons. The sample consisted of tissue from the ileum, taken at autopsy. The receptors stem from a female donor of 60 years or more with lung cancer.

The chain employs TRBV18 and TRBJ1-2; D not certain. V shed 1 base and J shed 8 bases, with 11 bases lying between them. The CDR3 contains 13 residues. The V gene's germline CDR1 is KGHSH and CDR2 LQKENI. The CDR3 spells CASSPRERGGYTF. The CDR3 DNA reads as TGTGCCAGCTCACCACGGGAAAGAGGAGGCTACACCTTC.

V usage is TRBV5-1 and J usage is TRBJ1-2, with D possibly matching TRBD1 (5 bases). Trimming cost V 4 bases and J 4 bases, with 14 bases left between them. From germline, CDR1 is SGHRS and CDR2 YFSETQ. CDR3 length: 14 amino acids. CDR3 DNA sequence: TGCGCCAGCAGCCCCGGGGGGGGTACCTATGGCTACACCTTC. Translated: CASSPGGGTYGYTF.

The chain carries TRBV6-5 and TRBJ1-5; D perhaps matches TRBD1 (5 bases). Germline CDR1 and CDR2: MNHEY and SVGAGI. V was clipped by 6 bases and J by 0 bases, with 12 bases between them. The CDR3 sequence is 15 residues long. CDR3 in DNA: TGTGCCAGCAGACCGGGACGGTATAGCAATCAGCCCCAGCATTTT. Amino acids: CASRPGRYSNQPQHF.

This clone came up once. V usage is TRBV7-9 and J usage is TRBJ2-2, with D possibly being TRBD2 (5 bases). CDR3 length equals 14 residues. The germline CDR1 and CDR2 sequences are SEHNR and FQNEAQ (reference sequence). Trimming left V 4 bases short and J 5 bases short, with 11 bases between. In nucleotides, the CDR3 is TGTGCCAGCAGCTCGCCGGGAACTACCGGGGAGCTGTTTTTT. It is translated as CASSSPGTTGELFF. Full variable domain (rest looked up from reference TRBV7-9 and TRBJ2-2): DTGVSQNPRHKITKRGQNVTFRCDPISEHNRLYWYRQTLGQGPEFLTYFQNEAQLEKSRLLSDRFSAERPKGSFSTLEIQRTEQGDSAMYLCASSSPGTTGELFFGEGSRLTVL.

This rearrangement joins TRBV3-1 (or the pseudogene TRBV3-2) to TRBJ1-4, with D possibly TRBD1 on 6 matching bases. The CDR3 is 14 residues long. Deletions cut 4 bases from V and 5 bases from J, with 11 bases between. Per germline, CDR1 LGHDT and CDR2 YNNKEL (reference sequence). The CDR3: CASSPRTANEKLFF. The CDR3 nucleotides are TGTGCCAGCAGCCCCCGGACAGCAAATGAAAAACTGTTTTTT.

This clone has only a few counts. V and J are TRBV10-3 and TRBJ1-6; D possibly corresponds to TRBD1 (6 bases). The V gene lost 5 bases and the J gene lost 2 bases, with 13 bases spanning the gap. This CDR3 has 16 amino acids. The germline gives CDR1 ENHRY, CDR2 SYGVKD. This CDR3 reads CAISSQGPTYNSPLHF. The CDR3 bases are TGTGCCATCAGTTCACAGGGTCCAACCTATAATTCACCCCTCCACTTT.

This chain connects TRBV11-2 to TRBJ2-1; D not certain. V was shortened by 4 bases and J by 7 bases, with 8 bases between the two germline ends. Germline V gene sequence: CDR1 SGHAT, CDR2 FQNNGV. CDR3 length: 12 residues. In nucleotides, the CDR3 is TGTGCCAGCAGCTCTTCCGGGAATGAGCAGTTCTTC. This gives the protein CASSSSGNEQFF.

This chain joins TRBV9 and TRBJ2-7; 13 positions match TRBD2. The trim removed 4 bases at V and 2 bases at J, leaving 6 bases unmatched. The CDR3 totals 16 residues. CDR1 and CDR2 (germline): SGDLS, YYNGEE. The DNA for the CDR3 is TGTGCCAGCAGCCCGGGGACTAGCGGGGCACCCTACGAGCAGTACTTC. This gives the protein CASSPGTSGAPYEQYF.

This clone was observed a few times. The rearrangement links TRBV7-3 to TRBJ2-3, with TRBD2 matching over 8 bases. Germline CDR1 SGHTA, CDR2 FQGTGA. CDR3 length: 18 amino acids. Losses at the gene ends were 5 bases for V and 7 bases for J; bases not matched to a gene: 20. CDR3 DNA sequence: TGTGCCAGCAGCCCGAGGGGTTTTAGCGAGACTAGCGATAATACGCAGTATTTT. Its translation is CASSPRGFSETSDNTQYF.

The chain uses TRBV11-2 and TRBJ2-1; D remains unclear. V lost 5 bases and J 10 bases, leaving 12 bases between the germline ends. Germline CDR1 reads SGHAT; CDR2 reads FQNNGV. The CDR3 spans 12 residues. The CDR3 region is CASSTRLVEQFF. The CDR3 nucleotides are TGTGCCAGCAGCACCCGCCTCGTCGAGCAGTTCTTC.

The CDR3 nucleotides are TGTGCCAGCTCGCCCTCAAGGAACACCGGGGAGCTGTTTTTT. This sequence encodes CASSPSRNTGELFF. J is TRBJ2-2 and V is TRBV18; no definite D call. Germline CDR1 reads KGHSH; CDR2 reads LQKENI. This CDR3 has 14 residues. V lost 6 bases and J 1 base, leaving 9 bases between the germline ends.

The CDR3 loop reads CASSNHRQGLPNQPQHF. Written as DNA, the CDR3 is TGTGCCAGTAGTAACCATAGACAGGGCTTACCCAATCAGCCCCAGCATTTT. The J gene is TRBJ1-5, the V gene TRBV19, with 7 bases aligning to TRBD1. Trimming cost V 4 bases and J 3 bases; bases outside gene matches: 12. This CDR3 spans 17 amino acids. Germline lookup yields CDR1 LNHDA and CDR2 SQIVND (reference sequence).

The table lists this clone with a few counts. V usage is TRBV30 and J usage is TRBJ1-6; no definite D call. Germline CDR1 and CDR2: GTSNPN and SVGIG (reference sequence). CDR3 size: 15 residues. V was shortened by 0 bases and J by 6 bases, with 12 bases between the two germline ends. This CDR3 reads CAWSVPDMGNSPLHF. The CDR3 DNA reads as TGTGCCTGGAGTGTTCCCGACATGGGTAATTCACCCCTCCACTTT. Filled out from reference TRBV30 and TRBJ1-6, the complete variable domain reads SQTIHQWPATLVQPVGSPLSLECTVEGTSNPNLYWYRQAAGRGLQLLFYSVGIGQISSEVPQNLSASRPQDRQFILSSKKLLLSDSGFYLCAWSVPDMGNSPLHFGNGTRLTVT.

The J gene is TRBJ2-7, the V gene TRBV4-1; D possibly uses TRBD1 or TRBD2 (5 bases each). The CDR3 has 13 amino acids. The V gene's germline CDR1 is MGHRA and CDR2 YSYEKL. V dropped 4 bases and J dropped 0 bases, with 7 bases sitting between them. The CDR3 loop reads CASSRDGSYEQYF. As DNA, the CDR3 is TGCGCCAGCAGCCGGGACGGCTCCTACGAGCAGTACTTC.

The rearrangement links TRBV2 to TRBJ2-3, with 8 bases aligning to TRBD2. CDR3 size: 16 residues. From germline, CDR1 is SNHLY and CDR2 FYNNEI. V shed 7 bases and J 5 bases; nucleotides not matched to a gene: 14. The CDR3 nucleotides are TGTGCCAGCATATCGGGGCGGGAGGTAGGCCTAGATACGCAGTATTTT. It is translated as CASISGREVGLDTQYF. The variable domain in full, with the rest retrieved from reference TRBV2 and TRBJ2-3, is EPEVTQTPSHQVTQMGQEVILRCVPISNHLYFYWYRQILGQKVEFLVSFYNNEISEKSEIFDDQFSVERPDGSNFTLKIRSTKLEDSAMYFCASISGREVGLDTQYFGPGTRLTVL.

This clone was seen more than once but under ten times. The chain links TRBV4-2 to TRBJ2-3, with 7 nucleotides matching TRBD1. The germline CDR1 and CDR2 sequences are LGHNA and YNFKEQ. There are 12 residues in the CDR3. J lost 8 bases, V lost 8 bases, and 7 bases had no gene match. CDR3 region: CASGEGAGTQYF. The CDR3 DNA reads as TGTGCCAGCGGCGAGGGGGCCGGTACGCAGTATTTT.

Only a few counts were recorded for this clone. The CDR3 coding sequence is TGTGCCAGCAGTCGACAGGCCAATTCACCCCTCCACTTT. This codes for CASSRQANSPLHF. V and J are TRBV6-6 and TRBJ1-6; tentatively, D is TRBD1 (6 bases). The ends were cut back, 5 bases at V and 7 bases at J, with 9 bases in the middle. The germline V gene encodes CDR1 MNHNY and CDR2 SVGAGI (reference sequence). The CDR3 covers 13 residues.

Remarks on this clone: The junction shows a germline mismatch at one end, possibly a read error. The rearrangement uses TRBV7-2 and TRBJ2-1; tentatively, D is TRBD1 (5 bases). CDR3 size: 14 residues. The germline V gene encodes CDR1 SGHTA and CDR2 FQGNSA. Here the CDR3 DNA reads TGTGCCAGCAGCTTAGCCACGGCATTGGGGCCCACGATCTTC. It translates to CASSLATALGPTIF.

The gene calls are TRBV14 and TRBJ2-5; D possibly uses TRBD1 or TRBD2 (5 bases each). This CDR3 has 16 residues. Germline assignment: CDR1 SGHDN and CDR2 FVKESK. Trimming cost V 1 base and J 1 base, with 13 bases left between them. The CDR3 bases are TGTGCCAGCAGCCAAGGGTCGACGGGGACCCAAGAGACCCAGTACTTC. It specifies CASSQGSTGTQETQYF.

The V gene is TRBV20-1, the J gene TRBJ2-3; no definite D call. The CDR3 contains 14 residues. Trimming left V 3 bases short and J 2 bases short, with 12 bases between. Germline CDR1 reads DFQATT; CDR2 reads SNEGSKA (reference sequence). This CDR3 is CSASASVATDTQYF. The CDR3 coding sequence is TGCAGTGCTAGTGCCTCTGTGGCCACAGATACGCAGTATTTT.

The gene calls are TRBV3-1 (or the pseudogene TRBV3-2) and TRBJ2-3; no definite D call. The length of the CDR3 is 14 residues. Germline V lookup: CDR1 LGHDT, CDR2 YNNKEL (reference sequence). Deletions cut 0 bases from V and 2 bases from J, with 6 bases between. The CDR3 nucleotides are TGTGCCAGCAGCCAAGATTACTCCACAGATACGCAGTATTTT. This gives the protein CASSQDYSTDTQYF.